This TCR beta chain was captured in a study of control samples from healthy donors and cancer patients. Clones were sequenced by immunoSEQ multiplex PCR, and TCRdb holds only the in-frame ones, with some missing. The sample carries around 100,000 clones, about 90% recorded once. This clone was recorded once. V gave up 5 bases and J gave up 4 bases, with 26 bases separating them. Germline V gene data show CDR1 as SGHVS and CDR2 as FQNEAQ. The CDR3 is 18 residues long. The rearrangement uses TRBV7-8 and TRBJ1-2, with D tentatively TRBD1 (6 bases). Sequenced material: blood. The source of this sequence is a woman between 50 and 59 years old in good health. The CDR3 coding sequence is TGTGCCAGCAGCCCCGAGGTAGGACAGCTACCTAATGGCTATGGCTACACCTTC. It is translated as CASSPEVGQLPNGYGYTF.